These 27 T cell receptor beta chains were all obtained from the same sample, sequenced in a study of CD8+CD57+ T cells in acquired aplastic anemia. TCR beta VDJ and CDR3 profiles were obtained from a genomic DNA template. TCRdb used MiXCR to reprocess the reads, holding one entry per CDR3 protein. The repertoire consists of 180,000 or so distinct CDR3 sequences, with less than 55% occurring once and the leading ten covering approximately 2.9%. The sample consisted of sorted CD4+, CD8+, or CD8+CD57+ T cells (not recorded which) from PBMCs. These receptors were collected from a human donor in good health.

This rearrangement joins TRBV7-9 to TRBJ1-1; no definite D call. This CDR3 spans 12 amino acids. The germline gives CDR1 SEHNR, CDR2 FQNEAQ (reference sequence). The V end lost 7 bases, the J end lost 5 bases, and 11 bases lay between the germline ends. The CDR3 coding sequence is TGTGCCAGCACCCCGGCGGGGACTGAAGCTTTCTTT. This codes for CASTPAGTEAFF.

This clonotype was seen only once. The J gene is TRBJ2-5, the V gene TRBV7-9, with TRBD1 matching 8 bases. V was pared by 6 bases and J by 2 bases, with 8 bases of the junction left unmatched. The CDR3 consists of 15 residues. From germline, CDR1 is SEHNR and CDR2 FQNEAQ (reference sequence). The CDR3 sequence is CASSLRDRRQETQYF. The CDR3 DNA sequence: TGTGCCAGCAGTCTCCGGGACAGGAGACAAGAGACCCAGTACTTC.

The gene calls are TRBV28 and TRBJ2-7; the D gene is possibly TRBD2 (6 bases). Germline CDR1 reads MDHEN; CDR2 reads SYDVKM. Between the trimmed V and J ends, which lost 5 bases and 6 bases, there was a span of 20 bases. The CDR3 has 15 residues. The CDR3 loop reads CASSTPKSSGFEQYF. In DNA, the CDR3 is TGTGCCAGCAGTACCCCGAAAAGTAGCGGATTCGAGCAGTACTTC.

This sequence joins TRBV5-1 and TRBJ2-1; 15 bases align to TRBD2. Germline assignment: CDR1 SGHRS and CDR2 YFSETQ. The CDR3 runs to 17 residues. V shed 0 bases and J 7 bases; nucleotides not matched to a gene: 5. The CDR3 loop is CASSLGGLAGGQNEQFF. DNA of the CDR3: TGCGCCAGCAGCTTGGGAGGACTAGCGGGGGGGCAGAATGAGCAGTTCTTC.

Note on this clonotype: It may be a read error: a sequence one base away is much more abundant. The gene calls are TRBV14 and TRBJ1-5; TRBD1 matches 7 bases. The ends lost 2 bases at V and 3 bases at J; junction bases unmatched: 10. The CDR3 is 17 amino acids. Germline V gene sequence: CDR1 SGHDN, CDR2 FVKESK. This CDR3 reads CASSQYLTGKDNQPQHF. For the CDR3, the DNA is TGTGCCAGCAGCCAATATTTGACAGGGAAAGACAATCAGCCCCAGCATTTT.

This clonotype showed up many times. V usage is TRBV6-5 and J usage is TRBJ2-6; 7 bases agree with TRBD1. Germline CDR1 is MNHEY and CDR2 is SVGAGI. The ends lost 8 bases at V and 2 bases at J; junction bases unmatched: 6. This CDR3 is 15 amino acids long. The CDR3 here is CASGADRAGANVLTF. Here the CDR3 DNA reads TGTGCCAGCGGTGCAGACAGGGCTGGGGCCAACGTCCTGACTTTC.

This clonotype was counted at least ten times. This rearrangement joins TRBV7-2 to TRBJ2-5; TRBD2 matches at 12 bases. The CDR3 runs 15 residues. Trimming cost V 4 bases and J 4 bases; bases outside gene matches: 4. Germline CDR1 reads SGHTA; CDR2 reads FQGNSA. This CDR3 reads CASSSRTSGIETQYF. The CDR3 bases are TGTGCCAGCAGCTCAAGGACTAGCGGGATAGAGACCCAGTACTTC.

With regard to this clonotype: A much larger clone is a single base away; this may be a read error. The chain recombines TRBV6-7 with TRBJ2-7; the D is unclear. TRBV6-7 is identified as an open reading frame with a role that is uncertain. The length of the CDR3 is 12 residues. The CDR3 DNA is TGTGCCAGGTCCGTGTATGTTTACGCGCAGTACTTC. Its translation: CARSVYVYAQYF.

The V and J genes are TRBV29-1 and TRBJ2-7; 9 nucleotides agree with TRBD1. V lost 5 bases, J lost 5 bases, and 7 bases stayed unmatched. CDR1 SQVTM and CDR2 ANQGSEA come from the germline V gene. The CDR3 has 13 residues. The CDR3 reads CSVLGQGRNEQYF. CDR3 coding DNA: TGCAGCGTTCTCGGACAGGGGCGGAACGAGCAGTACTTC.

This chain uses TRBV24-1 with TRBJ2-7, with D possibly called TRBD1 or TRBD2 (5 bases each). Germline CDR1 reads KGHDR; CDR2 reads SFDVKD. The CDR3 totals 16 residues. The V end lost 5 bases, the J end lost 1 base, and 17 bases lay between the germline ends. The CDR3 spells CATSGGTSGGSYEQYF. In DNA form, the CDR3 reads TGTGCCACCAGTGGTGGGACCTCCGGTGGTTCCTACGAGCAGTACTTC.

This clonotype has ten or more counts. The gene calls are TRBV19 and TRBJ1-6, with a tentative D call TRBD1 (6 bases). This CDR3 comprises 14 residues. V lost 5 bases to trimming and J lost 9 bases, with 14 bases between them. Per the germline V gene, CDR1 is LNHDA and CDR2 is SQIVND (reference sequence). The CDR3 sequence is CASSSPRGLSPLHF. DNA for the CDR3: TGTGCCAGTAGTTCTCCCAGGGGACTTTCACCCCTCCACTTT.

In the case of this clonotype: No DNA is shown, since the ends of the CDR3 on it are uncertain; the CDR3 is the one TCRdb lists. The CDR3: CASSFCASSRGTAYEQYF. The chain has TRBV11-2 and TRBJ2-7; the listed D gene, TRBD1, was not tested against the DNA. Germline loops: CDR1 SGHAT, CDR2 FQNNGV. A total of 18 residues make up the CDR3, ends included.

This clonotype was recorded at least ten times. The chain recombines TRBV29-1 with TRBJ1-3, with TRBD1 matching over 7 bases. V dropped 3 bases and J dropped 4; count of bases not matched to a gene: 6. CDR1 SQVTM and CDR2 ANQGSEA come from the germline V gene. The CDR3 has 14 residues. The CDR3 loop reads CSVDGGGTGNTIYF. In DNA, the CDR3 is TGCAGCGTTGACGGAGGGGGCACCGGAAACACCATATATTTT.

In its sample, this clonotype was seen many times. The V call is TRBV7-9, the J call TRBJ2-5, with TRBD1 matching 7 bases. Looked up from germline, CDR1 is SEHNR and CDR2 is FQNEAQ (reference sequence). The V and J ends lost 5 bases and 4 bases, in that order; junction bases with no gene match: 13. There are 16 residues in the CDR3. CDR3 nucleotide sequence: TGTGCCAGCAGCGTAAAATTCGACAGGGAAGGAGAGACCCAGTACTTC. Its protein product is CASSVKFDREGETQYF.

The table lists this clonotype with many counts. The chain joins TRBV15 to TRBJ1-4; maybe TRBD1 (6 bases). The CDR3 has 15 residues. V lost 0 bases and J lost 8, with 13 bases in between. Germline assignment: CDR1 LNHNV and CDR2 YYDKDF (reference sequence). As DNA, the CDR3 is TGTGCCACCAGCAGAGATAGGGGGGTTTGGGAAAAACTGTTTTTT. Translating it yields CATSRDRGVWEKLFF.

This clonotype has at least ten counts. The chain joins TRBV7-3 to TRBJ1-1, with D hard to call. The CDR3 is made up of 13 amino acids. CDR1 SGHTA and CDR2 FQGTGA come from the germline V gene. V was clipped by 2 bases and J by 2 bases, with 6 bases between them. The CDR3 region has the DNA TGTGCCAGCAGCTTAGATCACAACACTGAAGCTTTCTTT. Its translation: CASSLDHNTEAFF.

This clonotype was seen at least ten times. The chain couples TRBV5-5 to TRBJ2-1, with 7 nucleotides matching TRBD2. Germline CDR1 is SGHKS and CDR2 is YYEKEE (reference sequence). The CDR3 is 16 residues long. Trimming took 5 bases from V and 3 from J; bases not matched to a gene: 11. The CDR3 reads CASRPTAGPRYNEQFF. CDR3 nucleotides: TGTGCCAGCAGACCAACAGCGGGACCACGCTACAATGAGCAGTTCTTC. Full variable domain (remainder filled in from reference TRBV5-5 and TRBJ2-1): DAGVTQSPTHLIKTRGQQVTLRCSPISGHKSVSWYQQVLGQGPQFIFQYYEKEERGRGNFPDRFSARQFPNYSSELNVNALLLGDSALYLCASRPTAGPRYNEQFFGPGTRLTVL.

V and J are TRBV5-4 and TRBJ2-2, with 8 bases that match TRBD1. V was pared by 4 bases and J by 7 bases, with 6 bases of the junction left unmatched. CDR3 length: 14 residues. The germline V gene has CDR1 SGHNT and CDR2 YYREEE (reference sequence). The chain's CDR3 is CASSRPGQVGELFF. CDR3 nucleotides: TGTGCCAGCAGCCGACCGGGACAGGTCGGGGAGCTGTTTTTT. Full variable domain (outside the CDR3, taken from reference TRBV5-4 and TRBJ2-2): ETGVTQSPTHLIKTRGQQVTLRCSSQSGHNTVSWYQQALGQGPQFIFQYYREEENGRGNFPPRFSGLQFPNYSSELNVNALELDDSALYLCASSRPGQVGELFFGEGSRLTVL.

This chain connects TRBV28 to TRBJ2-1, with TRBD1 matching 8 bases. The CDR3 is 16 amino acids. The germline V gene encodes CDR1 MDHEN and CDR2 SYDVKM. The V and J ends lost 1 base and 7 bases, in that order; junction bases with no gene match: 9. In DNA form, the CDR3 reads TGTGCCAGCAGTTTATTCGGACAGGGCAAGTGGAATGAGCAGTTCTTC. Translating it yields CASSLFGQGKWNEQFF.

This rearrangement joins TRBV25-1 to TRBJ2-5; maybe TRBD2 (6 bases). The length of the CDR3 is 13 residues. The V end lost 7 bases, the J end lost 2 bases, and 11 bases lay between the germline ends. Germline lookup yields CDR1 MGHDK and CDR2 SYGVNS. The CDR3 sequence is CASTRDLQETQYF. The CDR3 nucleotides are TGTGCCAGCACCCGGGACTTACAAGAGACCCAGTACTTC.

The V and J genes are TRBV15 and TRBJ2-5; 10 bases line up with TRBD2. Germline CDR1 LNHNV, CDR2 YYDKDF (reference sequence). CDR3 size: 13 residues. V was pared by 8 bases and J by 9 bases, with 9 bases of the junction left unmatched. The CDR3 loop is CATRTSGITAQYF. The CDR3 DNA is TGTGCCACCCGGACTAGCGGTATAACGGCCCAGTACTTC.

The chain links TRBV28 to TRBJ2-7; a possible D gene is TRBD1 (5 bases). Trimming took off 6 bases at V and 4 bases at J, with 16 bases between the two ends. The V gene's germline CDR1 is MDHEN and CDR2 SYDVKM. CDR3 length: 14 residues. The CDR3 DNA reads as TGTGCCAGCAGCTCCGCCATCAGGGAATACGAGCAGTACTTC. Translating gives CASSSAIREYEQYF.

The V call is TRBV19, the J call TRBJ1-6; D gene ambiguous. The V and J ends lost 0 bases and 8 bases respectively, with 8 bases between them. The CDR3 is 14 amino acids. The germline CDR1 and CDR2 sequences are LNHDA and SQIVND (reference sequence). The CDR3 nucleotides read TGTGCCAGTAGTATAGACCCATATGATTCACCCCTCCACTTT. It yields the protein CASSIDPYDSPLHF.

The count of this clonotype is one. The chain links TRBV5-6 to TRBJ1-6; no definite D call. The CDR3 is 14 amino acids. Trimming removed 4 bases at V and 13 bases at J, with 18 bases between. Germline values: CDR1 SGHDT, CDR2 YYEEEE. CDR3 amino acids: CASSQPGPSGPLHF. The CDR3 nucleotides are TGTGCCAGCAGCCAGCCGGGCCCAAGTGGGCCCCTCCACTTT.

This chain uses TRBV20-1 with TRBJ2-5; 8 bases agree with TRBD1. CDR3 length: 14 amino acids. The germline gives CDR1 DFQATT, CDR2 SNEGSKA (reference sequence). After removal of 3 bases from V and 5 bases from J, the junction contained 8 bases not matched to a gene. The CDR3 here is CSASRAGGSETQYF. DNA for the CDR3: TGCAGTGCTAGTCGAGCAGGGGGCAGTGAGACCCAGTACTTC.

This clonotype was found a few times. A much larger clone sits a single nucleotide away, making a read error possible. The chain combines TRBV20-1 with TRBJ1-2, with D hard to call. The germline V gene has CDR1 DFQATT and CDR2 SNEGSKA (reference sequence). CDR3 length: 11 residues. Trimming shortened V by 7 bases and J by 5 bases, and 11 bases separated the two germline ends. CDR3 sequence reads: CSVPEPYGYTF. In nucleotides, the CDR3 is TGCAGTGTCCCTGAACCGTATGGCTACACCTTC.

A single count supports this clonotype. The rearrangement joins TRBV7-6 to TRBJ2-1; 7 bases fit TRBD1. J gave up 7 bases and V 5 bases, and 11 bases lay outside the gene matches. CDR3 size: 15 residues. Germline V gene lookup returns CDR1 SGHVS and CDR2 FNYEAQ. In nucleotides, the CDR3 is TGTGCCAGCAGCACCCGACAGGGTTTTGGTAATGAGCAGTTCTTC. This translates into CASSTRQGFGNEQFF.